These T cell receptor beta chains were read from a single sample in a study of blood T cells in healthy people across ages. Each CDR3 protein is one row after TCRdb ran MiXCR on the 5' RACE reads. The profile shows some 1.1 million distinct CDR3 sequences, roughly two fifths of them singletons. The material sequenced was blood. All receptors derive from a man between 18 and 29 years old in good health. The conserved cysteine and the conserved F or W are not part of the CDR3 here. Each record gives: J gene, V gene, CDR3 protein.

TRBJ2-4 TRBV12-5 ASGKRGQVYKQY
TRBJ2-3 TRBV10-3 AISEYTDTQY
TRBJ1-1 TRBV29-1 SVATVYTEAF
TRBJ2-5 TRBV4-3 ASSQDWYRGRPNEQY
TRBJ1-2 TRBV2 ASSGRPNYGYT
TRBJ2-3 TRBV21-1 ASSKEGARVGDLAESTDTQY
TRBJ2-1 TRBV10-3 AISARGDNNEQF
TRBJ1-1 TRBV25-1 ASSETENTEAF
TRBJ2-7 TRBV2 ASSVVIGDEQY
TRBJ1-2 TRBV3-1 ASSPPWGYGYT
TRBJ2-1 TRBV20-1 SAAPPSGGEHNEQF
TRBJ2-5 TRBV28 ASSLLQEETQY
TRBJ2-1 TRBV6-1 ASSDGTPTSLF
TRBJ2-1 TRBV5-1 ASSETSGGNEQF
TRBJ1-5 TRBV28 ASSLPGIQPQH
TRBJ1-1 TRBV12-3/TRBV12-4 ASSFLNGNTEAF
TRBJ1-5 TRBV7-2 ASSLGAGRSGNQPQH
TRBJ1-1 TRBV28 ASSEIRVMNTEAF
TRBJ2-7 TRBV6-2/TRBV6-3 ASGDGGGKTYEQY
TRBJ1-2 TRBV10-3 AIRMGGLGGYT
TRBJ1-2 TRBV6-6 ASRERRQGNYGYT
TRBJ2-5 TRBV28 ASSSGQGGGETQY
TRBJ2-4 TRBV18 ASSPTRFGNIQY
TRBJ2-1 TRBV24-1 ATSDLGGWVQF
TRBJ2-5 TRBV7-9 ASSPLTAPYNEQY
TRBJ2-1 TRBV4-3 ASSQEGSRVVGEQF
TRBJ1-2 TRBV4-3 ASSYWTGGDNGYT
TRBJ1-5 TRBV6-2/TRBV6-3 ASSIDRVDNQPQH
TRBJ2-5 TRBV9 ASSATSVQETQY
TRBJ2-3 TRBV2 ASRWTSPITDTQY
TRBJ2-7 TRBV10-3 AISPDWAEQY
TRBJ2-3 TRBV4-1 ASSRPQSDTQY
TRBJ2-1 TRBV12-3/TRBV12-4 ASRKGTGLYKEF
TRBJ1-1 TRBV9 ASSVEPLVEAF
TRBJ2-5 TRBV10-3 AISETSGSQETQY
TRBJ2-3 TRBV15 ATSRESAQY
TRBJ2-1 TRBV12-3/TRBV12-4 ASSGGRAGNNEQF
TRBJ1-2 TRBV20-1 SASVGARYGYT
TRBJ1-4 TRBV4-3 ASSPNRGRGEKLF
TRBJ2-1 TRBV5-6 ASSPTNNILFEF
TRBJ2-3 TRBV28 ASIAGATDTQY
TRBJ1-3 TRBV12-3/TRBV12-4 ASSWVSGNTIY
TRBJ2-3 TRBV29-1 SVALSYTDTQY
TRBJ2-1 TRBV15 ATSRDLEKRGGNNEQF
TRBJ2-5 TRBV20-1 SARDRRAGKETQY